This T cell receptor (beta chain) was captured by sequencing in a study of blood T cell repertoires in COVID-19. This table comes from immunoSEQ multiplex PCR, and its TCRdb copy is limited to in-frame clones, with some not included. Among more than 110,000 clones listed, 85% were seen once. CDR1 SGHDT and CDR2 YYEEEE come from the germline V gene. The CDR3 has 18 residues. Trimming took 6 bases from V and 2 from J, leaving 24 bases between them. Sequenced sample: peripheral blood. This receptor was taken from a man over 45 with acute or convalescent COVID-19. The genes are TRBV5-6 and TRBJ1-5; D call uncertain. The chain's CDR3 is CASTHQNSGGLGNQPQHF. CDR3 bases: TGTGCCAGCACCCACCAGAATTCGGGTGGGTTGGGCAATCAGCCCCAGCATTTT.